This TCR beta chain appears in the sequencing data of a study of human T cells and chemical hapten exposure. This clonotype was recorded a few times. What the library attached to individual cDNA molecules were unique molecular identifiers. Authors' analysis steps: TCRs per sample had a median of approximately 96,000 and ranged from about 23,224 to 700,000. MiXCR, run by TCRdb on the RACE reads, gives a single entry per CDR3 protein. The V and J calls come from TCRdb's annotation, not from the publication. Altogether approximately 25,000 distinct CDR3 sequences are present, roughly a tenth being singletons, with the ten largest covering under 8.5%. The V end was cut by 8 bases, the J end by 0 bases, with 13 bases between. The CDR3 loop spans 13 amino acids. Germline V lookup: CDR1 SQVTM, CDR2 ANQGSEA. Time point reported: patch test 2, 6 weeks after DPC sensitization. Regarding treatment: therapeutic diphenylcyclopropenone sensitization with weekly scalp DPC. Investigators collected blood before applying each patch test. Suited to DPC and affected by alopecia, the donors ranged from 18 to 70 years old.

The clonotype comes from a man aged 25 to 40 with alopecia areata. Some clones in this sample may be carry-over from other donors' samples. This sample comprised whole blood, obtained in connection with sensitization to the hapten diphenylcyclopropenone (DPC). The chain joins TRBV29-1 to TRBJ2-5; no firm D call. The chain's CDR3 is CSSLDGYQETQYF. The CDR3 nucleotides are TGCAGCTCTTTGGACGGATACCAAGAGACCCAGTACTTC.